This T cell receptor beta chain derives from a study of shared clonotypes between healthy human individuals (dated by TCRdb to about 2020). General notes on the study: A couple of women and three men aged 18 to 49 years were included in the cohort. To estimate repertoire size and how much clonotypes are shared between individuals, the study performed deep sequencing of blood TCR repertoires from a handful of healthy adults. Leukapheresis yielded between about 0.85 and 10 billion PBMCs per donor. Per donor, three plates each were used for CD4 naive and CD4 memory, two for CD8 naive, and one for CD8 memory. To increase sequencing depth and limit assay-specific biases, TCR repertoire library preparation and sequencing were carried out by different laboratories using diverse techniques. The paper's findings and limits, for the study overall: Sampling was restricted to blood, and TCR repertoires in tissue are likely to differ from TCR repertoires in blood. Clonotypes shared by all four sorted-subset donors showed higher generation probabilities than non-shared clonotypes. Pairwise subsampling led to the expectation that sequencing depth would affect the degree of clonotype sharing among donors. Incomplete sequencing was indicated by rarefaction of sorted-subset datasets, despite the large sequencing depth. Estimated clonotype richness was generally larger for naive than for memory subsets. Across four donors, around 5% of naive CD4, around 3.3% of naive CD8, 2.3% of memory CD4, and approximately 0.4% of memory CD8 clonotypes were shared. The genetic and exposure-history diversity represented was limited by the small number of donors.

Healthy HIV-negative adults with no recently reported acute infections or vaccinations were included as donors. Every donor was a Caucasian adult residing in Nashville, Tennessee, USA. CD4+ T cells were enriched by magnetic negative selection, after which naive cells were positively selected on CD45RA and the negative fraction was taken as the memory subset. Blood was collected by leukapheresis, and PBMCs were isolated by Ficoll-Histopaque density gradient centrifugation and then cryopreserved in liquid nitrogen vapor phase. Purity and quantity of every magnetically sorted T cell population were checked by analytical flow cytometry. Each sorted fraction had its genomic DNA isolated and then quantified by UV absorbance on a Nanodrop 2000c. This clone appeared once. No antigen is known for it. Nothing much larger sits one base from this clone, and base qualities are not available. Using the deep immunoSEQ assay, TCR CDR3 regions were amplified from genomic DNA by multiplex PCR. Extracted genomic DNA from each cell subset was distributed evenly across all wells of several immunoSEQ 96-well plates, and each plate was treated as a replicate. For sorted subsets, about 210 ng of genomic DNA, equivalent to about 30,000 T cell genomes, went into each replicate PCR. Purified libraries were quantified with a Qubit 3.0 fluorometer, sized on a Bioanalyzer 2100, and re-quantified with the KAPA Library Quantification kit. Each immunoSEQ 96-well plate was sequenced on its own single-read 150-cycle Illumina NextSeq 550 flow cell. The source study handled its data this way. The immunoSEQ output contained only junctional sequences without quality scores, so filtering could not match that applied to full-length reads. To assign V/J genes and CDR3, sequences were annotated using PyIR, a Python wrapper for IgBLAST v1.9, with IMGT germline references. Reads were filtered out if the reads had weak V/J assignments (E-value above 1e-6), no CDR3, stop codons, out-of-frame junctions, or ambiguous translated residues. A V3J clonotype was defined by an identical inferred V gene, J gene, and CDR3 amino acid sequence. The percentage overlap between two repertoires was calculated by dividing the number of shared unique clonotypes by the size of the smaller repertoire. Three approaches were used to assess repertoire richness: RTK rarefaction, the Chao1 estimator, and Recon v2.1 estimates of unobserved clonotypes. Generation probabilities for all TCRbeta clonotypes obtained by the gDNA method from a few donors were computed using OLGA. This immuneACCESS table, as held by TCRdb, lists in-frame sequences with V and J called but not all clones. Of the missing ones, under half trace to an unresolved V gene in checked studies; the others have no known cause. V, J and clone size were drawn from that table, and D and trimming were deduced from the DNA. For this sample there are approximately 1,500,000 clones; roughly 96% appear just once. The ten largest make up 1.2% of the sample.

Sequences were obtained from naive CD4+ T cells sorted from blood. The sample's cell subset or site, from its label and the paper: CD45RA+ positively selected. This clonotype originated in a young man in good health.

The DNA sequence is TGTGCCAGCAGCCCCTTAGCGGGCCCCTCCTACGAGCAGTACTTC. Its protein product is CASSPLAGPSYEQYF. The chain employs TRBV7-9 and TRBJ2-7; 7 junctional bases match TRBD2. The germline V gene (reference sequence) provides CDR1 SEHNR and CDR2 FQNEAQ. Inclusive of the bounding cysteine and phenylalanine, the CDR3 is 15 residues long. CDR3 DNA only is kept here, 45 bases in frame from base 1. Trimming takes 5 bases off V and 0 bases off J; junction bases not matched to a gene: 7.